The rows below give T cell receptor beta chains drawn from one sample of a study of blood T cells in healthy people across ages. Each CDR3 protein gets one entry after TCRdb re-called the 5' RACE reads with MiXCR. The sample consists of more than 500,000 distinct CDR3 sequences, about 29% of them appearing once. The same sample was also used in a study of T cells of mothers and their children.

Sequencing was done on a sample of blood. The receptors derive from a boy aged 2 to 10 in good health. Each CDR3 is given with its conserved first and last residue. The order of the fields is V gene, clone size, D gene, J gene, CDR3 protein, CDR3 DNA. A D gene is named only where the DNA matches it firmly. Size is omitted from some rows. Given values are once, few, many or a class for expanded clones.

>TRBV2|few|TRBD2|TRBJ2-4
CASSEVHSGGLLAKNIQYF
TGTGCCAGCAGTGAAGTCCATAGCGGGGGACTGCTAGCCAAAAACATTCAGTACTTC
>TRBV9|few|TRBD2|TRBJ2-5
CASSGTSPETQYF
TGTGCCAGCAGCGGGACTAGTCCAGAGACCCAGTACTTC
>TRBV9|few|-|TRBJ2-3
CASSLGGLGLTDTQYF
TGTGCCAGCAGCCTGGGGGGATTGGGGCTAACAGATACGCAGTATTTT
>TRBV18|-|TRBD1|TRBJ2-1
CASSPPGTGVDEQFF
TGTGCCAGCTCACCACCCGGGACAGGGGTCGATGAGCAGTTCTTC
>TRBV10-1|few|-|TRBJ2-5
CASSTDPYGETQYF
TGCGCCAGCAGTACCGACCCTTATGGAGAGACCCAGTACTTC
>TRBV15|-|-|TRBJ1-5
CATGLEGRSNQPQHF
TGTGCCACCGGCCTAGAGGGGAGAAGCAATCAGCCCCAGCATTTT
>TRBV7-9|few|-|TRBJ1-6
CASSLSGVIYSPLHF
TGTGCCAGCAGCTTATCGGGGGTAATTTATTCACCCCTCCACTTT
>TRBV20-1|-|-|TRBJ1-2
CSALGGAVYGYTF
TGCAGTGCTCTAGGAGGGGCAGTCTATGGCTACACCTTC
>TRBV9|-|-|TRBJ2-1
CANSPTHSAGPSHNEQFF
TGTGCCAACAGCCCAACCCATTCTGCGGGACCCTCACACAATGAGCAGTTCTTC
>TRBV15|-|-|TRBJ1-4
CATSRGTTNEKLFF
TGTGCCACCAGCAGGGGGACAACTAATGAAAAACTGTTTTTT
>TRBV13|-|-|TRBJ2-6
CASSLRVRSGANVLTF
TGTGCCAGCAGTCTCAGGGTCAGGTCTGGGGCCAACGTCCTGACTTTC
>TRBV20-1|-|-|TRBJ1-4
CSAMRIDDEKLFF
TGCAGTGCTATGCGGATAGACGATGAAAAACTGTTTTTT
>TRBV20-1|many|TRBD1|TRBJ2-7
CSAGQGYEQYF
TGCAGTGCTGGACAGGGCTACGAGCAGTACTTC
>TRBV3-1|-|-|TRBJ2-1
CASSQFENEQFF
TGTGCCAGCAGCCAATTTGAAAATGAGCAGTTCTTC
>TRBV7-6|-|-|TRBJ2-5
CASSLWTNQQETQYF
TGTGCCAGCAGCTTATGGACTAACCAACAAGAGACCCAGTACTTC
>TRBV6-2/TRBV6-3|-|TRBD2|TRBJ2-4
CASRNPPGLAGGAKNIQYF
TGTGCCAGCAGAAATCCTCCGGGACTAGCGGGAGGAGCCAAAAACATTCAGTACTTC
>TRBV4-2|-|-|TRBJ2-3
CASSQDSGGAVSDTQYF
TGTGCCAGCAGCCAAGATTCCGGGGGCGCAGTTTCAGATACGCAGTATTTT
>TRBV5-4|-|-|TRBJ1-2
CASSLETGLYGYTF
TGTGCCAGCAGCTTGGAGACGGGCCTCTATGGCTACACCTTC
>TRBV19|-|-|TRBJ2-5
CASSSRDWEFF
TGTGCCAGTAGTTCCCGGGACTGGGAGTTCTTC
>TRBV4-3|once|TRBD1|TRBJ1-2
CASSQDHRGDYGYTF
TGCGCCAGCAGCCAAGATCACAGGGGGGACTATGGCTACACCTTC
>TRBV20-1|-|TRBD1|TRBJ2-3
CSARVWDSSTDTQYF
TGCAGTGCTAGAGTTTGGGACAGTAGCACAGATACGCAGTATTTT
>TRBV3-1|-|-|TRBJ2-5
CARTPSGTQYF
TGTGCCAGAACCCCCTCCGGGACCCAGTACTTC
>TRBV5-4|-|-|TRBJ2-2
CASSRRDTDTGELFF
TGTGCCAGCAGTCGACGGGACACAGACACCGGGGAGCTGTTTTTT
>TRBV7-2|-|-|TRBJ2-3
CASSPGALGDTQYF
TGTGCCAGCAGCCCTGGCGCCCTCGGAGATACGCAGTATTTT
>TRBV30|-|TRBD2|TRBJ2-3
CAWSAASGGTDTQYF
TGTGCCTGGAGTGCTGCTAGCGGAGGCACAGATACGCAGTATTTT
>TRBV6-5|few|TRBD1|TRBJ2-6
CASSGQAGANVLTF
TGTGCCAGCAGTGGACAGGCTGGGGCCAACGTCCTGACTTTC
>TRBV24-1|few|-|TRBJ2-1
CATSAPGVYNEQFF
TGTGCCACCAGTGCGCCAGGGGTATACAATGAGCAGTTCTTC
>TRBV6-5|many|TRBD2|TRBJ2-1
CASTETSGGAGEQFF
TGTGCCAGCACCGAGACTAGCGGGGGGGCAGGAGAGCAGTTCTTC
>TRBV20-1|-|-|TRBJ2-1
CSARPSRIKNEQFF
TGCAGTGCTAGGCCCTCTAGAATCAAAAATGAGCAGTTCTTC
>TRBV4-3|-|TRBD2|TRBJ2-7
CASSQDGGGPYEQYF
TGCGCCAGCAGCCAAGATGGCGGGGGACCCTACGAGCAGTACTTC
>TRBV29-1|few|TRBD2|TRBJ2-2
CSVFSGRAAGELFF
TGCAGCGTCTTTAGCGGGAGGGCCGCCGGGGAGCTGTTTTTT
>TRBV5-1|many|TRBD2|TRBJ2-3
CASSLGLAGETDTQYF
TGCGCCAGCAGCTTGGGATTAGCGGGAGAGACAGATACGCAGTATTTT
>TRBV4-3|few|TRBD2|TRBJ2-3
CASSQDRSGLGTDTQYF
TGCGCCAGCAGCCAAGATAGATCGGGACTAGGCACAGATACGCAGTATTTT
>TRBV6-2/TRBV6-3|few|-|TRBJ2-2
CAVAQGPGELFF
TGTGCCGTGGCACAGGGCCCCGGGGAGCTGTTTTTT
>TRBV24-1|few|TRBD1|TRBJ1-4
CATSAQTGTNEKLFF
TGTGCCACCAGTGCTCAGACAGGGACTAATGAAAAACTGTTTTTT
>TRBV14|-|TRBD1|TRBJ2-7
CASAGQGKAYEQYF
TGTGCCAGCGCTGGACAGGGGAAGGCCTACGAGCAGTACTTC
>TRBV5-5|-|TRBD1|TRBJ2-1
CASSLVPDRLYEQFF
TGTGCCAGCAGCTTGGTACCGGACAGGCTATACGAGCAGTTCTTC
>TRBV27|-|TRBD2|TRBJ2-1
CASSSGLAGGSDEQFF
TGCGCCAGCAGTTCGGGACTAGCGGGAGGTAGTGATGAGCAGTTCTTC
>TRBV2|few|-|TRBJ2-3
CASSGLTGLIKGTDTQYF
TGTGCCAGCAGTGGACTTACCGGGTTAATTAAAGGCACAGATACGCAGTATTTT
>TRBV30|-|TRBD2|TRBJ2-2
CAWSVLAAGELFF
TGTGCCTGGAGTGTACTAGCGGCCGGGGAGCTGTTTTTT
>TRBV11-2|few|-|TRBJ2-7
CASSLGARGNEQYF
TGTGCCAGCAGCTTAGGCGCCAGGGGCAACGAGCAGTACTTC
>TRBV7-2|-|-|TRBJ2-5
CASSFVENTLGEQYF
TGTGCCAGCAGCTTCGTGGAAAACACACTGGGGGAGCAGTACTTC
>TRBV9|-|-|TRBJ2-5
CASTAGGRGLGETQYF
TGTGCCAGCACCGCTGGTGGGCGGGGGCTGGGAGAGACCCAGTACTTC
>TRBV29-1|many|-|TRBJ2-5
CSVEGAVTAQETQYF
TGCAGCGTCGAAGGGGCAGTAACTGCGCAAGAGACCCAGTACTTC
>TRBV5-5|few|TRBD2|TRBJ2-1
CASSFLAGRYNEQFF
TGTGCCAGCAGCTTCTTAGCGGGACGCTACAATGAGCAATTCTTC
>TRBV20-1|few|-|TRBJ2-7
CSAHGGSDGYEQYF
TGCAGTGCCCACGGGGGCAGCGACGGGTACGAGCAGTACTTC
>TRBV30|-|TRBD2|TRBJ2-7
CAWSVTSVSYEQYF
TGTGCCTGGAGTGTAACTAGCGTCTCCTACGAGCAGTACTTC
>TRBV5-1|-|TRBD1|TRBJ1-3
CASSTGQPSGNTIYF
TGCGCCAGCAGCACGGGACAGCCCTCTGGAAACACCATATATTTT
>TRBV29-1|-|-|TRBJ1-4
CSVVWTEGEEKLFF
TGCAGCGTTGTGTGGACAGAGGGAGAAGAAAAACTGTTTTTT
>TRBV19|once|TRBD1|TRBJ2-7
CASSIGTGVSNEQYF
TGTGCCAGTAGTATAGGGACAGGGGTGTCGAACGAGCAGTACTTC
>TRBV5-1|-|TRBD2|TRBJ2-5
CASSLAPSGDQETQYF
TGCGCCAGCAGCTTGGCTCCTAGCGGGGACCAAGAGACCCAGTACTTC
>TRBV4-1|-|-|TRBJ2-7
CASSQEGRGPSEQYF
TGCGCCAGCAGCCAAGAGGGCAGGGGCCCCAGCGAGCAGTACTTC
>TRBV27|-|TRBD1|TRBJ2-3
CASNEGQGATDTQYF
TGTGCCAGCAATGAGGGACAGGGGGCTACAGATACGCAGTATTTT
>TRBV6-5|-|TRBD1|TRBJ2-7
CASSSLEGANYEQYF
TGTGCCAGCAGTTCTCTTGAGGGGGCAAACTACGAGCAGTACTTC
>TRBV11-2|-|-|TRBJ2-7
CASSLDPTGVYEQYF
TGTGCCAGCAGCTTAGACCCGACCGGGGTCTACGAGCAGTACTTC